The clone carrying this T cell receptor (beta chain) was counted only a few times. The data are from a study of blood T cell repertoires in COVID-19. For the study at large: The origin of the acute and convalescent COVID-19 samples was the United States, Italy and Spain. T cells, B-cell-depleted T cells, or PBMCs provided the cDNA or gDNA that served as material.

This CDR3 has 15 residues. In the authors' workflow: Amplifying reference gene primers gave estimates of nucleated cell counts. Measured with immunoSEQ multiplex PCR; TCRdb has only the in-frame clones, and not every one. V and J calls and clone size follow that table, whereas D and trimming were derived from the DNA. The table includes around 60,000 clones, about 75% detected once. The TCR originated in a human donor in a cohort sampled during active COVID-19. Sequenced: peripheral blood. The V and J genes are TRBV21-1 and TRBJ1-1; the table gives TRBD1 as D, unverified against the DNA. TRBV21-1 constitutes a pseudogene. The CDR3 protein is CASSKEGQVNTEAFF. The DNA of the CDR3 is TGTGCCAGCAGCAAAGAGGGACAGGTGAACACTGAAGCTTTCTTT.